This T cell receptor (beta chain) was observed in a study of response to subunit inactivated influenza vaccine. Study conclusions and caveats: Authors suggested seasonal influenza vaccinations each recruit few new T cells.

TCRdb reprocessed the RT-PCR reads via MiXCR and lists one record per CDR3 protein. The repertoire holds about 780,000 distinct CDR3 sequences, with around 18% as singletons. This clonotype came up a few times. Its antigen is currently unknown. The sequencing here drew on PBMCs from blood, taken less than 6 days after vaccination. This clonotype was sampled from a middle-aged man who received an inactivated influenza vaccine.

The CDR3 is CASSLGRAEGTQYF. The CDR3 DNA reads TGTGCCAGCAGTTTAGGGCGGGCCGAGGGGACCCAGTACTTC. The chain recombines TRBV12-3 or TRBV12-4 with TRBJ2-5, with TRBD2 as a possible D gene (5 bases). The CDR3 is made up of 14 amino acids. Trimming shortened V by 1 base and J by 7 bases, and 13 bases separated the two germline ends.